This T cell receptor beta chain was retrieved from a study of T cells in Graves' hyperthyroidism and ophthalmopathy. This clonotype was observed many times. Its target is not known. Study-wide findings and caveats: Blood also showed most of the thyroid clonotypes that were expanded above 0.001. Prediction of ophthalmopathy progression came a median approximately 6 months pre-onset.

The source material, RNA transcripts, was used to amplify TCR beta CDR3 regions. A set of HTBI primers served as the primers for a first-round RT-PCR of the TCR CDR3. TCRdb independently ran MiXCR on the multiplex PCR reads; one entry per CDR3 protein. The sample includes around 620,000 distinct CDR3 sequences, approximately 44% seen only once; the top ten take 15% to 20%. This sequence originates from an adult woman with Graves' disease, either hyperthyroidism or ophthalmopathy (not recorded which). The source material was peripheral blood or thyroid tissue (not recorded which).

The CDR3 nucleotides read TGTGCCAGCAGCTTCGGACAGGGAGGCGACGGCTACACCTTC. Its protein is CASSFGQGGDGYTF. The chain carries TRBV7-3 and TRBJ1-2; 8 nucleotides match TRBD1. The V gene's germline CDR1 is SGHTA and CDR2 FQGTGA. J was trimmed by 8 bases and V by 3 bases; bases with no gene match: 8. The length of the CDR3 is 14 residues.